The rows below give T cell receptor beta chains drawn from one sample of a study of radiation and T cells in renal cell carcinoma. Clones were read by immunoSEQ multiplex PCR, and TCRdb kept only the in-frame ones, dropping some. The table has tens of thousands of clones, just over 85% seen once. The sequencing used blood, collected from a patient whose treatment included radiotherapy and nephrectomy. These receptors came from a woman aged 50 to 65 with renal cell carcinoma. Each CDR3 is given with its conserved first and last residue. The D gene is left open where the match is weak. Size tells how often a clone was seen (once, few, many) or the class of an expanded clone, and some rows leave it out.

CDR3nt: TGCGCCAGCAGCTCCCCGGGACTAGCGGGAGGAACCTACGAGCAGTACTTC
CDR3aa: CASSSPGLAGGTYEQYF
abundance: .
j_gene: TRBJ2-7
v_gene: TRBV5-1
d_gene: TRBD2

CDR3nt: TGTGCCAGCAGTTATGGGCGACAGGGGCGAAACACTGAAGCTTTCTTT
CDR3aa: CASSYGRQGRNTEAFF
abundance: .
j_gene: TRBJ1-1
v_gene: TRBV6-6
d_gene: TRBD1

CDR3nt: TGCAGCGTGAGGGGCGAGGGTAATGAAAAACTGTTTTTT
CDR3aa: CSVRGEGNEKLFF
abundance: few
j_gene: TRBJ1-4
v_gene: TRBV29-1
d_gene: .

CDR3nt: TGTGCCAGCAGCCAAGAGGGATTTTTCGGGGGGAACACTGAAGCTTTCTTT
CDR3aa: CASSQEGFFGGNTEAFF
abundance: .
j_gene: TRBJ1-1
v_gene: TRBV4-2
d_gene: .

CDR3nt: TGTGCCAGCAGTTTTCGGCTAGCGGGGCACGGGGAGCTGTTTTTT
CDR3aa: CASSFRLAGHGELFF
abundance: .
j_gene: TRBJ2-2
v_gene: TRBV27
d_gene: TRBD2

CDR3nt: TGCGCCAGCAGTGGGACAGGGAGCTCCTACGAGCAGTACTTC
CDR3aa: CASSGTGSSYEQYF
abundance: .
j_gene: TRBJ2-7
v_gene: TRBV10-2
d_gene: TRBD1

CDR3nt: TGCGCCAGCAGCCAAGATCGGGGGGCAGGGGTTAACTATGGCTACACCTTC
CDR3aa: CASSQDRGAGVNYGYTF
abundance: few
j_gene: TRBJ1-2
v_gene: TRBV4-3
d_gene: .

CDR3nt: TGCAGCGTCGCGTTCGGGAATATTAATTCACCCCTCCACTTT
CDR3aa: CSVAFGNINSPLHF
abundance: .
j_gene: TRBJ1-6
v_gene: TRBV29-1
d_gene: .

CDR3nt: TGTGCCAGCAGTTTAGGGACTCATCAGCCCCAGCATTTT
CDR3aa: CASSLGTHQPQHF
abundance: once
j_gene: TRBJ1-5
v_gene: TRBV28
d_gene: .

CDR3nt: TGTGCCAGCAGCCGGGTGGTAGCGGGAGAAAGGAGCACCGGGGAGCTGTTTTTT
CDR3aa: CASSRVVAGERSTGELFF
abundance: .
j_gene: TRBJ2-2
v_gene: TRBV11-2
d_gene: TRBD2

CDR3nt: TGTGCCAGCAGCCGTGGGACAGCTCAAAAACTGTTTTTT
CDR3aa: CASSRGTAQKLFF
abundance: .
j_gene: TRBJ1-4
v_gene: TRBV6-5
d_gene: TRBD1

CDR3nt: TGTGCCAGCAGTCCCCCGGCCAAAGGGAATCAGCCCCAGCATTTT
CDR3aa: CASSPPAKGNQPQHF
abundance: .
j_gene: TRBJ1-5
v_gene: TRBV28
d_gene: .

CDR3nt: TGTGCCAGCAGCCTCGGGGCTTATACAGGGGATCAGCCCCAGCATTTT
CDR3aa: CASSLGAYTGDQPQHF
abundance: .
j_gene: TRBJ1-5
v_gene: TRBV28
d_gene: TRBD1

CDR3nt: TGTGCCAGCTCATCCCTTAAGGACGTCGCTTTCTACACCTTC
CDR3aa: CASSSLKDVAFYTF
abundance: .
j_gene: TRBJ1-2
v_gene: TRBV18
d_gene: .

CDR3nt: TGTGCCAGTAGAAGTGGGACAGCCAGTAACTCTGGAAACACCATATATTTT
CDR3aa: CASRSGTASNSGNTIYF
abundance: .
j_gene: TRBJ1-3
v_gene: TRBV19
d_gene: TRBD1

CDR3nt: TGTGCCAGCATCTTTTCGGCGGGAGAAGCTTTCTTT
CDR3aa: CASIFSAGEAFF
abundance: .
j_gene: TRBJ1-1
v_gene: TRBV28
d_gene: .

CDR3nt: TGTGCCAGCAGCCCTAGCGGGCTAGGCTCCTACGAGCAGTACTTC
CDR3aa: CASSPSGLGSYEQYF
abundance: .
j_gene: TRBJ2-7
v_gene: TRBV7-3
d_gene: TRBD2

CDR3nt: TGTGCCAGCAGGGTAGACAGCAACACAGATACGCAGTATTTT
CDR3aa: CASRVDSNTDTQYF
abundance: .
j_gene: TRBJ2-3
v_gene: TRBV2
d_gene: .

CDR3nt: TGTGCCAGCAGTAACCGGGACAGCGCCTACGAGCAGTACTTC
CDR3aa: CASSNRDSAYEQYF
abundance: .
j_gene: TRBJ2-7
v_gene: TRBV25-1
d_gene: TRBD1

CDR3nt: TGTGCCAGCAGCCCCGAGTATGGACAGCCCGGAGATGAAAAACTGTTTTTT
CDR3aa: CASSPEYGQPGDEKLFF
abundance: .
j_gene: TRBJ1-4
v_gene: TRBV4-2
d_gene: .

CDR3nt: TGCGCCAGCAGCTTGGGGCCGACAGGGTCAGTGAACACTGAAGCTTTCTTT
CDR3aa: CASSLGPTGSVNTEAFF
abundance: .
j_gene: TRBJ1-1
v_gene: TRBV5-1
d_gene: TRBD1

CDR3nt: TGTGCCAGCAGCTTAGTGGGACAGGGGGCAGGGCAGTACTTC
CDR3aa: CASSLVGQGAGQYF
abundance: .
j_gene: TRBJ2-7
v_gene: TRBV7-9
d_gene: TRBD1

CDR3nt: TGTGCCAGCAGCCGCCTCAGTGTTAGCGGGACAGAGCAGTACTTC
CDR3aa: CASSRLSVSGTEQYF
abundance: .
j_gene: TRBJ2-7
v_gene: TRBV5-6
d_gene: TRBD2

CDR3nt: TGTGCCAGCAGCTTAGGACCTGCGGGCGAGCAGTACTTC
CDR3aa: CASSLGPAGEQYF
abundance: few
j_gene: TRBJ2-7
v_gene: TRBV7-8
d_gene: .

CDR3nt: TGTGCCAGCAGCCAAGGGGGCTCTGGAAACACCATATATTTT
CDR3aa: CASSQGGSGNTIYF
abundance: .
j_gene: TRBJ1-3
v_gene: TRBV28
d_gene: .

CDR3nt: TGTGCCAGCAGTGGAGACAGTTTCTACGAGCAGTACTTC
CDR3aa: CASSGDSFYEQYF
abundance: .
j_gene: TRBJ2-7
v_gene: TRBV2
d_gene: .

CDR3nt: TGCGCCAGCAGCCAGGATGTTATGGGGAGCTCTGGGGCCAACGTCCTGACTTTC
CDR3aa: CASSQDVMGSSGANVLTF
abundance: few
j_gene: TRBJ2-6
v_gene: TRBV5-4
d_gene: .

CDR3nt: TGTGCCAGCAGCTTTCAGGGGAACACTGAAGCTTTCTTT
CDR3aa: CASSFQGNTEAFF
abundance: once
j_gene: TRBJ1-1
v_gene: TRBV11-3
d_gene: .

CDR3nt: TGTGCCAGTAGAGAGGAGACTGGGACAGAATGGAGCAATCAGCCCCAGCATTTT
CDR3aa: CASREETGTEWSNQPQHF
abundance: .
j_gene: TRBJ1-5
v_gene: TRBV19
d_gene: TRBD1

CDR3nt: TGTGCCAGCCGAAAGTCTAAGGGACAGGGCCTCGGCTACACCTTC
CDR3aa: CASRKSKGQGLGYTF
abundance: .
j_gene: TRBJ1-2
v_gene: TRBV27
d_gene: TRBD1

CDR3nt: TGTGCCAGCAGTAACGGACAGGGTTACACTGAAGCTTTCTTT
CDR3aa: CASSNGQGYTEAFF
abundance: medium-sized
j_gene: TRBJ1-1
v_gene: TRBV2
d_gene: TRBD1

CDR3nt: TGCGCCAGCAGCCAAGTCGCACTAGCGGGGAAGCAGTTCTTC
CDR3aa: CASSQVALAGKQFF
abundance: .
j_gene: TRBJ2-1
v_gene: TRBV4-1
d_gene: TRBD2

CDR3nt: TGTGCCAGCACCCCTATGCGGGCAGGGAACTTCTACGAGCAGTACTTC
CDR3aa: CASTPMRAGNFYEQYF
abundance: few
j_gene: TRBJ2-7
v_gene: TRBV11-2
d_gene: .

CDR3nt: TGTGCCTGGAGTGTACGGACAACCGAAGCTTTCTTT
CDR3aa: CAWSVRTTEAFF
abundance: few
j_gene: TRBJ1-1
v_gene: TRBV30
d_gene: .

CDR3nt: TGCAGCGCCGGGACAGCGAACACCGGGGAGCTGTTTTTT
CDR3aa: CSAGTANTGELFF
abundance: .
j_gene: TRBJ2-2
v_gene: TRBV29-1
d_gene: TRBD1

CDR3nt: TGTGCCAGCAGTTTAAAGGTCAGGGGGTCAGAGCAGTACTTC
CDR3aa: CASSLKVRGSEQYF
abundance: .
j_gene: TRBJ2-7
v_gene: TRBV28
d_gene: TRBD1

CDR3nt: TGCGCCAGCAGCCAAGATCTGGGCGTAGGGGGGGAGCTGTTTTTT
CDR3aa: CASSQDLGVGGELFF
abundance: once
j_gene: TRBJ2-2
v_gene: TRBV4-3
d_gene: .

CDR3nt: TGTGCCAGCAGTTTCCTAGCAGGGGGAAAAGAGACCCAGTACTTC
CDR3aa: CASSFLAGGKETQYF
abundance: .
j_gene: TRBJ2-5
v_gene: TRBV27
d_gene: TRBD1

CDR3nt: TGTGCCAGTAGTATAAGGAGGCGGGAGACCCAGTACTTC
CDR3aa: CASSIRRRETQYF
abundance: few
j_gene: TRBJ2-5
v_gene: TRBV19
d_gene: .

CDR3nt: TGTGCCATCAGTCACTCCTCGAACACTGAAGCTTTCTTT
CDR3aa: CAISHSSNTEAFF
abundance: .
j_gene: TRBJ1-1
v_gene: TRBV10-3
d_gene: .

CDR3nt: TGCGCCAGCAGCCAAGATCCGGCCAATTCCTACAATGAGCAGTTCTTC
CDR3aa: CASSQDPANSYNEQFF
abundance: once
j_gene: TRBJ2-1
v_gene: TRBV4-3
d_gene: .

CDR3nt: TGTGCCAGTAGAAGGGGCTCGGAGGCCAAAAACATTCAGTACTTC
CDR3aa: CASRRGSEAKNIQYF
abundance: .
j_gene: TRBJ2-4
v_gene: TRBV19
d_gene: .

CDR3nt: TGTGCCAGCAGCTGGGGGGGCCGAGGAGAGACCCAGTACTTC
CDR3aa: CASSWGGRGETQYF
abundance: once
j_gene: TRBJ2-5
v_gene: TRBV7-2
d_gene: .

CDR3nt: TGTGCCAGCAGTTACGGGCAGGGGTCCCAAGCAGCCCAGCATTTT
CDR3aa: CASSYGQGSQAAQHF
abundance: .
j_gene: TRBJ1-5
v_gene: TRBV6-5
d_gene: .

CDR3nt: TGTGCCAGCAGGCGAGCCTATAATTCACCCCTCCACTTT
CDR3aa: CASRRAYNSPLHF
abundance: few
j_gene: TRBJ1-6
v_gene: TRBV6-5
d_gene: .

CDR3nt: TGTGCCAGCAGCCCAAGGACAGTCCTATCGGGGGAGCTGTTTTTT
CDR3aa: CASSPRTVLSGELFF
abundance: .
j_gene: TRBJ2-2
v_gene: TRBV7-9
d_gene: .

CDR3nt: TGCGCCAGCAGTTTACAGGGGACTGCAACTAATGAAAAACTGTTTTTT
CDR3aa: CASSLQGTATNEKLFF
abundance: .
j_gene: TRBJ1-4
v_gene: TRBV5-1
d_gene: TRBD1

CDR3nt: TGTGCCAGTAGTATAGTCGGGCGCTCGTCCCGGACTAGAGGGTCCTACAATGAGCAGTTCTTC
CDR3aa: CASSIVGRSSRTRGSYNEQFF
abundance: .
j_gene: TRBJ2-1
v_gene: TRBV19
d_gene: TRBD2

CDR3nt: TGTGCCAGCTCACCAGCACAGGGGGCAGAGGCCGGGGAGCTGTTTTTT
CDR3aa: CASSPAQGAEAGELFF
abundance: once
j_gene: TRBJ2-2
v_gene: TRBV18
d_gene: TRBD1

CDR3nt: TGTGCCAGCAGTCCACCGACAGGGGGCAACAACGAGCAGTACTTC
CDR3aa: CASSPPTGGNNEQYF
abundance: .
j_gene: TRBJ2-7
v_gene: TRBV28
d_gene: TRBD1

CDR3nt: TGCGCCAGCAGCCAGGAGCCTAAAGCGGGGGTTGGGGAGACCCAGTACTTC
CDR3aa: CASSQEPKAGVGETQYF
abundance: few
j_gene: TRBJ2-5
v_gene: TRBV4-3
d_gene: TRBD2

CDR3nt: TGTGCCAGCAGTTTATCAGGTTTAGAGACCCAGTACTTC
CDR3aa: CASSLSGLETQYF
abundance: .
j_gene: TRBJ2-5
v_gene: TRBV27
d_gene: .

CDR3nt: TGCGCCAGCAGCTTGGGTCCGGAGAGCTCTGGAAACACCATATATTTT
CDR3aa: CASSLGPESSGNTIYF
abundance: .
j_gene: TRBJ1-3
v_gene: TRBV5-1
d_gene: .